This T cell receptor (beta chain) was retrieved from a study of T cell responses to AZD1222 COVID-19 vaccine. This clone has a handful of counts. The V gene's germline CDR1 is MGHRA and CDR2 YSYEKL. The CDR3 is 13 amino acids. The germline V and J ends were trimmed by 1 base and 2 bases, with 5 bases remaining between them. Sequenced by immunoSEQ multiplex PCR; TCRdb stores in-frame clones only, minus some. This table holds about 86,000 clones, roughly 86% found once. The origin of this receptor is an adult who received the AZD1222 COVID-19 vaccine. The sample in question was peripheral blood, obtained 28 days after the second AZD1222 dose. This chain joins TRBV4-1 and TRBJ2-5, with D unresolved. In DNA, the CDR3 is TGCGCCAGCAGCCAAGGGTCTCAAGAGACCCAGTACTTC. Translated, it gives CASSQGSQETQYF.